The next 25 T cell receptor beta chains were all read from a single sample in a study of glioma-infiltrating T cells after dendritic cell vaccination (dated by TCRdb to about 2016). The protocol used for the library was the immunoSEQ multiplex PCR assay. Entries here come from immuneACCESS through TCRdb and include only in-frame sequences with V and J called. Some clones fail to appear in such tables; in the studies checked, an unresolved V gene covers under half of the shortfall, and the cause of the remainder is unknown. Present in this sample are 85,000 to 100,000 clones, less than 90% of which were seen just once. The ten largest account for about 5.7% of the sample. The time point label on this specimen signifies: after dendritic cell vaccination, including at tumor progression/relapse. The input for sequencing was blood, taken after dendritic cell vaccination. The receptors were sampled from a human donor with glioblastoma.

The table lists this clone with a few counts. The chain is built from TRBV21-1 and TRBJ2-7; TRBD1, the D gene given by the table, was not confirmed from the DNA. TRBV21-1 is a pseudogene segment. CDR3 length: 17 residues. The chain's CDR3 is CASSSHRDRGEPYEQYF. The DNA for the CDR3 is TGTGCCAGCAGCTCACACCGGGACAGGGGTGAACCCTACGAGCAGTACTTC.

This chain links TRBV5-4 with TRBJ2-3; no clear D gene. Trimming pared 1 base from V and 4 bases from J, leaving 10 bases between. Per germline, CDR1 SGHNT and CDR2 YYREEE (reference sequence). The CDR3 is 14 amino acids. This CDR3 reads CASSLLQFSDTQYF. The CDR3 bases are TGTGCCAGCAGCTTGCTCCAGTTCTCAGATACGCAGTATTTT.

This clone was seen more than once but under ten times. This chain links TRBV5-1 with TRBJ2-1; 8 nucleotides line up with TRBD1. The CDR3 has 14 amino acids. Germline values: CDR1 SGHRS, CDR2 YFSETQ. V trimming: 4 bases; J trimming: 7 bases; junction bases outside the gene matches: 7. The CDR3 DNA is TGCGCCAGCAGCCCCTCGGGACAGGATAATGAGCAGTTCTTC. This codes for CASSPSGQDNEQFF.

This chain connects TRBV5-6 to TRBJ1-1, with D possibly TRBD1 on 5 matching bases. Trimming took 0 bases from V and 6 from J, leaving 12 bases between them. Germline assignment: CDR1 SGHDT and CDR2 YYEEEE. The CDR3 has 14 amino acids. The CDR3 loop is CASSLEVGLSEAFF. DNA for the CDR3: TGTGCCAGCAGCTTGGAGGTGGGGCTCTCTGAAGCTTTCTTT.

The chain is built from TRBV14 and TRBJ1-1; a weak D match, TRBD1 (5 bases). The V gene lost 4 bases and the J gene lost 10 bases, with 16 bases spanning the gap. This CDR3 spans 13 amino acids. Germline loops: CDR1 SGHDN, CDR2 FVKESK. In DNA form, the CDR3 reads TGTGCCAGCAGCCTAGTAATAGGGGTTGGAGCTTTCTTT. Encoded protein: CASSLVIGVGAFF.

The chain uses TRBV6-1 and TRBJ1-1; possibly TRBD1 for D (5 bases). V dropped 5 bases and J dropped 2 bases, with 12 bases sitting between them. This CDR3 is 14 amino acids long. The germline V gene has CDR1 MNHNS and CDR2 SASEGT. The DNA for the CDR3 is TGTGCCAGCAGTTCCCTCGGGGGAAACACTGAAGCTTTCTTT. Its translation is CASSSLGGNTEAFF.

In its sample, this clone was seen once. The V gene is TRBV19, the J gene TRBJ1-5; a possible D gene is TRBD1 (6 bases). Matching the DNA end better, TRBJ2-3 makes the J call doubtful. Germline CDR1 reads LNHDA; CDR2 reads SQIVND (reference sequence). The CDR3 runs 13 residues. CDR3 amino acids: CASSRTVNQPQYF. The CDR3 bases are TGTGCCAGTAGTCGGACAGTTAATCAGCCCCAGTATTTT.

V gene TRBV2 combines with J gene TRBJ1-5, with a weak D call TRBD1 (5 bases). The CDR3 sequence is 16 residues long. CDR1 and CDR2 (germline): SNHLY, FYNNEI. V dropped 7 bases and J dropped 1 base, with 17 bases sitting between them. The DNA of the CDR3 is TGTGCCAGCACCCGGACCCCTTACAGGAGCAATCAGCCCCAGCATTTT. As protein: CASTRTPYRSNQPQHF.

The V gene is TRBV4-1, the J gene TRBJ2-1, with 7 bases identical to TRBD1. CDR1 is MGHRA, CDR2 YSYEKL, per germline. V lost 0 bases, J lost 6 bases, and 11 bases stayed unmatched. The CDR3 totals 17 residues. This CDR3 reads CASSQERQGGVGNEQFF. CDR3 DNA: TGCGCCAGCAGCCAAGAACGGCAAGGGGGCGTCGGCAATGAGCAGTTCTTC.

Note on this clone: Other DNA sequences in the same sample also yield this CDR3. The chain has TRBV29-1 and TRBJ2-1; 8 bases map to TRBD1. This CDR3 region has 14 residues. Unmatched junction bases numbered 6, after V lost 1 base and J lost 7 bases. Germline values: CDR1 SQVTM, CDR2 ANQGSEA. The CDR3 region is CSVEGGQGRNEQFF. Written as DNA, the CDR3 is TGCAGCGTTGAAGGTGGACAGGGTAGAAATGAGCAGTTCTTC.

The table lists this clone with a count of one. The V call is TRBV27, the J call TRBJ2-5, with a possible D match to TRBD2 (5 bases). The CDR3 spans 14 residues. Trimming left V 5 bases short and J 2 bases short, with 12 bases between. Germline assignment: CDR1 MNHEY and CDR2 SMNVEV (reference sequence). The CDR3 loop reads CASSRGPLQETQYF. CDR3 bases: TGTGCCAGCAGTCGGGGTCCCTTACAAGAGACCCAGTACTTC.

This rearrangement joins TRBV6-5 to TRBJ1-2, with 7 bases identical to TRBD1. Per the germline V gene, CDR1 is MNHEY and CDR2 is SVGAGI. The CDR3 has 15 residues. V dropped 0 bases and J dropped 3; count of bases not matched to a gene: 4. CDR3 loop: CASSYSTGLDYGYTF. The CDR3 DNA reads as TGTGCCAGCAGTTACTCGACAGGGTTGGACTATGGCTACACCTTC.

The rearrangement uses TRBV30 and TRBJ1-1; the D is unclear. The CDR3 is 16 residues long. The V end was cut by 0 bases, the J end by 2 bases, with 16 bases between. The germline V gene has CDR1 GTSNPN and CDR2 SVGIG (reference sequence). CDR3 sequence: CAWSVLSGGANTEAFF. CDR3 bases: TGTGCCTGGAGTGTATTATCCGGCGGTGCCAACACTGAAGCTTTCTTT.

V and J are TRBV27 and TRBJ1-1; a weak D match, TRBD1 (6 bases). The V gene's germline CDR1 is MNHEY and CDR2 SMNVEV (reference sequence). The CDR3 consists of 12 residues. V dropped 8 bases and J dropped 10 bases, with 17 bases sitting between them. CDR3 nucleotides: TGTGCCAGCGGTAAGGGGGGGGGTGCAGCTTTCTTT. This sequence encodes CASGKGGGAAFF.

The chain combines TRBV27 with TRBJ2-2, with TRBD2 as a possible D gene (6 bases). The V and J ends lost 4 bases and 0 bases respectively, with 12 bases between them. CDR3 size: 16 residues. Germline values: CDR1 MNHEY, CDR2 SMNVEV (reference sequence). CDR3 residues: CASSWRGYPNTGELFF. The CDR3 DNA reads as TGTGCCAGCAGTTGGAGGGGATACCCGAACACCGGGGAGCTGTTTTTT.

The chain is built from TRBV5-8 and TRBJ1-1; D remains ambiguous. V lost 1 base, J lost 1 base, and 14 bases lay in between. Germline lookup yields CDR1 SGHTS and CDR2 YDEGEE. The CDR3 is 16 residues long. CDR3 sequence: CASSLRPGPWNTEAFF. DNA of the CDR3: TGTGCCAGCAGCTTGAGGCCAGGTCCATGGAACACTGAAGCTTTCTTT.

This clone was recorded once. Other nucleotide sequences from this sample produce the same CDR3. V usage is TRBV30 and J usage is TRBJ1-2; D gene unclear. The germline gives CDR1 GTSNPN, CDR2 SVGIG (reference sequence). This CDR3 is built from 14 residues. V was clipped by 2 bases and J by 1 base, with 11 bases between them. Here the CDR3 DNA reads TGTGCCTGGAGTACATCGAGACATAACTATGGCTACACCTTC. Protein: CAWSTSRHNYGYTF.

The chain has TRBV10-1 and TRBJ2-7; 7 bases are a match to TRBD1. This CDR3 is built from 13 residues. J lost 2 bases, V lost 6 bases, and 4 bases had no gene match. Germline CDR1 is WNHNN and CDR2 is SYGVQD (reference sequence). The CDR3 DNA is TGCGCCAGCAGACAGGGGAAACCCTACGAGCAGTACTTC. Translated, it gives CASRQGKPYEQYF.

The rearrangement joins TRBV5-1 to TRBJ1-2, with 9 bases fitting TRBD1. V lost 4 bases to trimming and J lost 4 bases; unmatched junction nucleotides: 8. Germline CDR1 is SGHRS and CDR2 is YFSETQ. CDR3 length equals 15 residues. The CDR3 DNA sequence: TGCGCCAGCAGCCCCACAGGGGGCGGCGGCTATGGCTACACCTTC. This translates into CASSPTGGGGYGYTF.

Written as DNA, the CDR3 is TGTGCCAGCAGCCTTGGACTAGCGACCTCCTACAATGAGCAGTTCTTC. Translating it yields CASSLGLATSYNEQFF. The chain joins TRBV7-6 to TRBJ2-1; 9 nucleotides match TRBD2. Trimming at V came to 5 bases and at J to 0 bases, leaving 5 bases not matched to a gene. CDR3 length: 16 residues. Germline lookup yields CDR1 SGHVS and CDR2 FNYEAQ.

This clone was detected only once. The chain uses TRBV12-5 and TRBJ1-2, with D possibly matching TRBD1 (6 bases). The germline V and J ends were trimmed by 1 base and 9 bases, with 15 bases remaining between them. The CDR3 consists of 14 residues. Germline loops: CDR1 LGHNT, CDR2 FRNRAP. The CDR3 spells CASGLATHRESYTF. The CDR3 nucleotides are TGTGCTAGTGGTTTGGCTACCCACAGGGAGAGCTACACCTTC.

This clone was found once. The V gene is TRBV11-2, the J gene TRBJ2-7; 8 bases map to TRBD2. This CDR3 has 14 amino acids. The trim removed 1 base at V and 3 bases at J, leaving 2 bases unmatched. Germline CDR1 and CDR2: SGHAT and FQNNGV. The CDR3 DNA reads TGTGCCAGCAGCTTAGTAGCGGGGTTCTACGAGCAGTACTTC. This translates into CASSLVAGFYEQYF.

The V gene is TRBV10-3, the J gene TRBJ1-2; 8 nucleotides line up with TRBD1. Germline V CDR1 and CDR2: ENHRY, SYGVKD. There are 14 residues in the CDR3. V lost 4 bases, J lost 7 bases, and 8 bases stayed unmatched. The CDR3 here is CAISGQGRDRGYTF. The CDR3 nucleotides are TGTGCCATCAGTGGACAGGGGAGGGATCGTGGCTACACCTTC.

The rearrangement joins TRBV6-5 to TRBJ2-5; 9 nucleotides agree with TRBD1. Losses at the gene ends were 6 bases for V and 4 bases for J; bases not matched to a gene: 6. CDR3 size: 14 residues. Germline V gene sequence: CDR1 MNHEY, CDR2 SVGAGI. This CDR3 is CASRWTGAGETQYF. The CDR3 DNA reads TGTGCCAGCAGGTGGACAGGGGCTGGAGAGACCCAGTACTTC.

The chain employs TRBV10-3 and TRBJ1-1; 7 nucleotides match TRBD1. This CDR3 spans 16 amino acids. CDR1 and CDR2 (germline): ENHRY, SYGVKD. Germline trimming cut 6 bases from V and 3 bases from J; bases unmatched to any gene: 13. The CDR3 reads CAIRPSRPGTDTEAFF. As DNA, the CDR3 is TGTGCCATCAGGCCCTCGCGACCCGGGACAGACACTGAAGCTTTCTTT.